Given below is one TCR beta chain in context. The data derive from a study of blood T cell repertoires in COVID-19. This CDR3 comprises 15 residues. The germline CDR1 and CDR2 sequences are MGHRA and YSYEKL. With 2 bases removed from V and 4 bases from J, the gap between germline ends came to 12 bases. Using immunoSEQ multiplex PCR, the repertoire was profiled, and TCRdb retains in-frame clones only, with some absent. The data contain approximately 470,000 clones, around 87% of them singletons. Sequencing was carried out using PBMCs or T cells enriched from blood (not recorded which). The chain couples TRBV4-1 to TRBJ1-5; D possibly corresponds to TRBD1 (6 bases). The clonotype was recovered from a woman aged 18 to 35 who had recovered from COVID-19. CDR3 nucleotide sequence: TGCGCCAGCAGCCAAACCGGGGGGCAGAATCAGCCCCAGCATTTT. Translating it yields CASSQTGGQNQPQHF.